These T cell receptor beta chains were read from a single sample in a study of blood T cell repertoires in COVID-19. Libraries were prepared by immunoSEQ multiplex PCR; TCRdb keeps only in-frame clonotypes and omits some of them. The sample holds some 160,000 clones; 86% are singletons and the top ten take roughly 4.1%. Specimen: peripheral blood. These receptors all stem from a woman between 65 and 79 years old with acute or convalescent COVID-19. Each CDR3 is given without its conserved first and last residue.

J gene: TRBJ1-2
V gene: TRBV29-1
CDR3 protein: SVEVRFSYT

J gene: TRBJ2-2
V gene: TRBV20-1
CDR3 protein: SASFREGTGELF

J gene: TRBJ2-2
V gene: TRBV7-2
CDR3 protein: ASSLRLDNTGELF

J gene: TRBJ1-1
V gene: TRBV27
CDR3 protein: ASSRSGGGGDTEAF

J gene: TRBJ2-7
V gene: TRBV11-2
CDR3 protein: ASSLDIGRSEQY

J gene: TRBJ2-7
V gene: TRBV7-9
CDR3 protein: ASSMTDKGPYEQY

J gene: TRBJ1-5
V gene: TRBV7-2
CDR3 protein: ASSLDPRGREPQH

J gene: TRBJ2-3
V gene: TRBV19
CDR3 protein: ASSIEITTDTQY

J gene: TRBJ1-2
V gene: TRBV4-2
CDR3 protein: ASSQEGSTGYGYT

J gene: TRBJ1-5
V gene: TRBV10-2
CDR3 protein: ASSVVGDQPQH

J gene: TRBJ1-6
V gene: TRBV27
CDR3 protein: ASSLWTGGNSPLH

J gene: TRBJ1-3
V gene: TRBV7-8
CDR3 protein: ASSSRQGMENTIY

J gene: TRBJ1-6
V gene: TRBV2
CDR3 protein: ASSHDRDRVRSPLH

J gene: TRBJ1-1
V gene: TRBV10-3
CDR3 protein: AIGSRADTEAF

J gene: TRBJ2-1
V gene: TRBV14
CDR3 protein: ASSLEVGVSEQF

J gene: TRBJ2-3
V gene: TRBV15
CDR3 protein: ATSRVAGTSTDTQY

J gene: TRBJ1-2
V gene: TRBV2
CDR3 protein: ASSERGGGSYGYT

J gene: TRBJ1-1
V gene: TRBV9
CDR3 protein: ASSVSGQATNEAF

J gene: TRBJ1-3
V gene: TRBV4-1
CDR3 protein: ASSLGLLTSGNTIY

J gene: TRBJ1-2
V gene: TRBV28
CDR3 protein: ASSGGGYGYT

J gene: TRBJ1-2
V gene: TRBV6-2/TRBV6-3
CDR3 protein: ASSLRSGVTNYGYT

J gene: TRBJ1-2
V gene: TRBV4-1
CDR3 protein: ASSQDPKSDRARGYT

J gene: TRBJ2-7
V gene: TRBV28
CDR3 protein: ASSLGPIYEQY

J gene: TRBJ2-3
V gene: TRBV19
CDR3 protein: PSKCGEGGTDTQY

J gene: TRBJ2-4
V gene: TRBV7-2
CDR3 protein: ASSLPQAKNIQY

J gene: TRBJ1-5
V gene: TRBV19
CDR3 protein: ASSIGGLSNQPQH

J gene: TRBJ1-5
V gene: TRBV6-5
CDR3 protein: ASSSQGSNQPQH

J gene: TRBJ2-7
V gene: TRBV6-5
CDR3 protein: ASSYQAGLDEQY